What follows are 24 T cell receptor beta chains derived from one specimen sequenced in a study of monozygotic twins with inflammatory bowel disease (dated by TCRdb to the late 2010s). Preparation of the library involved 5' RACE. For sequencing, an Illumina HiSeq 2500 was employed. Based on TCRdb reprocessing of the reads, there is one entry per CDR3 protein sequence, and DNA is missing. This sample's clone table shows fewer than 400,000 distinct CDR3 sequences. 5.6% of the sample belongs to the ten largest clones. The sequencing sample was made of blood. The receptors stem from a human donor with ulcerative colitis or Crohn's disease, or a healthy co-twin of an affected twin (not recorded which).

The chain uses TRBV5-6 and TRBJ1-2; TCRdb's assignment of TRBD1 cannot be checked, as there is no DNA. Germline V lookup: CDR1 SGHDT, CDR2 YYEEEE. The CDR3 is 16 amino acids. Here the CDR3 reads CASSYDDRGFDYGYTF.

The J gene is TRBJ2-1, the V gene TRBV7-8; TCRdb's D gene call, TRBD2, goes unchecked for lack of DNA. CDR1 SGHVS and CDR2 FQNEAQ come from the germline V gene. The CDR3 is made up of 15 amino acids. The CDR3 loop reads CASSLRLAGANEQFF.

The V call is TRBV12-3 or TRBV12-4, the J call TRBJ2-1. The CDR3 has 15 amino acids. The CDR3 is CASSSTVWRYNEQFF.

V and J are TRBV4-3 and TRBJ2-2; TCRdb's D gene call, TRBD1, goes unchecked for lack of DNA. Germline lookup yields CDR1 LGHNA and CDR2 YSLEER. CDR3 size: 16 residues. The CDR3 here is CASSQGGTSNTGELFF.

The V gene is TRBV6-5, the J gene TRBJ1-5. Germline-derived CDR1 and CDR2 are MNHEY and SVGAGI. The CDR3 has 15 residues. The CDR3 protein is CASSYSGQSNQPQHF.

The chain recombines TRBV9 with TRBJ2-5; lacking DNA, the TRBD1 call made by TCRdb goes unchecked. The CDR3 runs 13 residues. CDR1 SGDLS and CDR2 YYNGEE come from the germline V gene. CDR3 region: CASSPRQGDPEYF.

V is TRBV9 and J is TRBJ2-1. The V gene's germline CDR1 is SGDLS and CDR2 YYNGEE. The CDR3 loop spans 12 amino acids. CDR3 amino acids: CASSVEVGEQFF. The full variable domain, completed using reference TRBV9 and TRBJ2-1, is DSGVTQTPKHLITATGQRVTLRCSPRSGDLSVYWYQQSLDQGLQFLIQYYNGEERAKGNILERFSAQQFPDLHSELNLSSLELGDSALYFCASSVEVGEQFFGPGTRLTVL.

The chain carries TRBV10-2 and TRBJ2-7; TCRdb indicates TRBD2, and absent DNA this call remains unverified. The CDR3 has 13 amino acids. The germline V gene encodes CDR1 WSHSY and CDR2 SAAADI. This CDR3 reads CASTGAGAYEQYF.

CDR3 residues: CASSDSDRGSEQYF. The J gene is TRBJ2-7, the V gene TRBV6-4; TCRdb's D gene call, TRBD1, goes unchecked for lack of DNA. There are 14 residues in the CDR3. The germline V gene encodes CDR1 MRHNA and CDR2 SNTAGT.

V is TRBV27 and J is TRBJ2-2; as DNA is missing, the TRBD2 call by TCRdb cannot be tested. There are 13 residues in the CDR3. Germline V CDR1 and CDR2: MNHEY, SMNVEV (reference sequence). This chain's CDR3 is CASGTSHTGELFF.

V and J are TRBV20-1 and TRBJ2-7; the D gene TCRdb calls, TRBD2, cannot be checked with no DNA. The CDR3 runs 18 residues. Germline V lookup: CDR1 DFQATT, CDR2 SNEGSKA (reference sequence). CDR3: CSARDLLLAGFRAYEQYF.

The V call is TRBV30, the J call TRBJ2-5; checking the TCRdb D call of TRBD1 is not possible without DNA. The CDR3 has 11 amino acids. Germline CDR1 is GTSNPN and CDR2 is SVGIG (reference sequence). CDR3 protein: CAWIWGETQYF.

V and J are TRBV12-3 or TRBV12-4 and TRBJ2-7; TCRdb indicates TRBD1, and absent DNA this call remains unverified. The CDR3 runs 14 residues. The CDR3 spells CASSRRDMSYEQYF.

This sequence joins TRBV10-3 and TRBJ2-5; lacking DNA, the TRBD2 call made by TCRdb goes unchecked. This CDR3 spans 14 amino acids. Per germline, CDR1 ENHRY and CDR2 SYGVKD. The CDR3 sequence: CAISGWEGQETQYF.

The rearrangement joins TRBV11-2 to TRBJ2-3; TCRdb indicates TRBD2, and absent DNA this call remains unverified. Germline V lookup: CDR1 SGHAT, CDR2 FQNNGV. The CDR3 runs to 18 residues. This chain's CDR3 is CASSPPSAGAGRPDTQYF.

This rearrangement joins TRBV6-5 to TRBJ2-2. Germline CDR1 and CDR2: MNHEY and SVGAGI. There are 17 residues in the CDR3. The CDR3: CASSYGIGLLNTGELFF.

The CDR3 loop is CASSFLGGSSQPQHF. V usage is TRBV12-3 or TRBV12-4 and J usage is TRBJ1-5; the D gene TCRdb calls, TRBD1, cannot be checked with no DNA. There are 15 residues in the CDR3.

CDR3 residues: CSVSFSAHPSTDTQYF. The rearrangement uses TRBV29-1 and TRBJ2-3. Germline V gene lookup returns CDR1 SQVTM and CDR2 ANQGSEA. The length of the CDR3 is 16 residues.

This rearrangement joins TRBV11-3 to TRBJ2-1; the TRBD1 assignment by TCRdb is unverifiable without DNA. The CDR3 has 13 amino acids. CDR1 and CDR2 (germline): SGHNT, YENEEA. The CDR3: CASSLLGDNEQFF.

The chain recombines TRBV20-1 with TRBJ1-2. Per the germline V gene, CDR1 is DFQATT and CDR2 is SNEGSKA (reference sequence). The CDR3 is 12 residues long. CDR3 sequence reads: CSAILNTAGYTF.

CDR3 sequence: CSARIAGLNTGVLFF. The chain links TRBV20-1 to TRBJ2-2; TCRdb returns TRBD1, unconfirmable since there is no DNA. Germline CDR1 reads DFQATT; CDR2 reads SNEGSKA (reference sequence). The CDR3 runs 15 residues.

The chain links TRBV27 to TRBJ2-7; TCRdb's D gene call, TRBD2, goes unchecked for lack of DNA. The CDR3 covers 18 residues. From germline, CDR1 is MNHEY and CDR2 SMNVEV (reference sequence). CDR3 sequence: CASSWGLAGAGSIYEQYF.

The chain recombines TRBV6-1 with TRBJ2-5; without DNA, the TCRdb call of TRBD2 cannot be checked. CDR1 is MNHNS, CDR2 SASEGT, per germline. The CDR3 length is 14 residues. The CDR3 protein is CASLDPLEGETQYF.

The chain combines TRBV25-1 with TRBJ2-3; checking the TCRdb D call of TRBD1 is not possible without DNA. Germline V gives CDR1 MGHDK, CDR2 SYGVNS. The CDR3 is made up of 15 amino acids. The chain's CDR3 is CASSGVGQRTDTQYF.